The sequence of this T cell receptor beta chain was determined in a study of low-dose radiotherapy and immunotherapy resistance in tumors. Time point here: after trial treatment. Treatment given: LDRT plus nivolumab, ipilimumab, low-dose cyclophosphamide and aspirin (RACIN trial). With termini counted, the CDR3 has 13 amino acids. Germline V gives CDR1 SEHNR, CDR2 FQNEAQ (reference sequence). TRAV- and TRBV-specific primers, spanning alpha and beta chains, primed first-strand cDNA. Over roughly 20 PCR cycles, TCRs were amplified from a constant-region primer and V-primer adapter. TCRdb reanalysed the reads using MiXCR and keeps one entry per CDR3 protein. Altogether almost 45,000 distinct CDR3 sequences are present, around 25% being singletons, with the ten largest covering around 10%. This clonotype was detected many times. The DNA is omitted, as the CDR3 cannot be located on it reliably, and the CDR3 follows TCRdb's listing.

The chain has TRBV7-9 and TRBJ2-1; the table calls TRBD2, which could not be checked here. This material consisted of PBMCs, taken after low-dose radiotherapy plus immunotherapy. The receptor comes from a male donor with prostate cancer. This CDR3 is CASSLVGAGAELF.